Listed below are T cell receptor beta chains from one sample, sequenced in a study of blood T cell repertoires in COVID-19. Generated by immunoSEQ multiplex PCR, the TCRdb table keeps only in-frame clones and is missing some. Here the sample spans 95,000 to 110,000 clones, 84% being singletons. The material sequenced was peripheral blood. These receptors were collected from a human donor in a cohort sampled during active COVID-19. Each CDR3 is given with its conserved first and last residue. Each record gives: J gene, clone size, D gene, V gene, CDR3 DNA, CDR3 protein. The D gene is left open where the match is weak. Size tells how often a clone was seen (once, few, many) or the class of an expanded clone, and some rows leave it out.

J gene: TRBJ2-3
clone size: NA
D gene: NA
V gene: TRBV5-1
CDR3 DNA: TGCGCCAGCAGTCCTCGAACTAAAGATACGCAGTATTTT
CDR3 protein: CASSPRTKDTQYF

J gene: TRBJ1-4
clone size: few
D gene: TRBD1
V gene: TRBV12-5
CDR3 DNA: TGTGCTAGTGCCTTGGACAGGGACGAAAAACTGTTTTTT
CDR3 protein: CASALDRDEKLFF

J gene: TRBJ1-1
clone size: NA
D gene: TRBD1
V gene: TRBV27
CDR3 DNA: TGTGCCAGCAGGCCCAACAGGGGGCGCGGGAACACTGAAGCTTTCTTT
CDR3 protein: CASRPNRGRGNTEAFF

J gene: TRBJ2-3
clone size: NA
D gene: NA
V gene: TRBV27
CDR3 DNA: TGTGCCAGCAGTAAGGAGGGTTACGATACGCAGTATTTT
CDR3 protein: CASSKEGYDTQYF

J gene: TRBJ1-1
clone size: NA
D gene: TRBD1
V gene: TRBV11-3
CDR3 DNA: TGTGCCAGCAGCCCCCAAGACAGGGGGCGAGTGAAGTCGGCGGCTTTCTTT
CDR3 protein: CASSPQDRGRVKSAAFF

J gene: TRBJ2-5
clone size: NA
D gene: TRBD2
V gene: TRBV11-2
CDR3 DNA: TGTGCCAGCAGTTACGGGGCTAGCGGGGGGCAAGAGACCCAGTACTTC
CDR3 protein: CASSYGASGGQETQYF

J gene: TRBJ1-4
clone size: NA
D gene: TRBD1
V gene: TRBV18
CDR3 DNA: TGTGCCAGCTCACCGGGACAGGGCTTCTCCCCAACTAATGAAAAACTGTTTTTT
CDR3 protein: CASSPGQGFSPTNEKLFF

J gene: TRBJ2-5
clone size: NA
D gene: NA
V gene: TRBV5-4
CDR3 DNA: TGTGCCAGCAGCCACCGAGGCGACCGAGAACAAGAGACCCAGTACTTC
CDR3 protein: CASSHRGDREQETQYF

J gene: TRBJ1-5
clone size: NA
D gene: NA
V gene: TRBV12-3/TRBV12-4
CDR3 DNA: TGTGCCAGCAAAGACTCTGGGGGAGGGCCCCAGCATTTT
CDR3 protein: CASKDSGGGPQHF

J gene: TRBJ1-4
clone size: NA
D gene: TRBD1
V gene: TRBV2
CDR3 DNA: TGTGCCAGCAGTGCGGGACAGGGGGGGACTAATGAAAAACTGTTTTTT
CDR3 protein: CASSAGQGGTNEKLFF

J gene: TRBJ2-5
clone size: NA
D gene: NA
V gene: TRBV12-3/TRBV12-4
CDR3 DNA: TGTGCCAGCAGTTTGTCAGGCCGGACCCAGTACTTC
CDR3 protein: CASSLSGRTQYF

J gene: TRBJ2-3
clone size: NA
D gene: TRBD2
V gene: TRBV19
CDR3 DNA: TGTGCCAGTAGTATAGAGCGGGGGGCCATCCCTTTAGGCACAGATACGCAGTATTTT
CDR3 protein: CASSIERGAIPLGTDTQYF

J gene: TRBJ2-2
clone size: NA
D gene: TRBD1
V gene: TRBV9
CDR3 DNA: TGTGCCAGCAGCAGCCGGGACAGGGAGGCCGGGGAGCTGTTTTTT
CDR3 protein: CASSSRDREAGELFF

J gene: TRBJ2-3
clone size: NA
D gene: TRBD1
V gene: TRBV5-1
CDR3 DNA: TGCGCCAGCAGCTTTCAACAGGGGAACACAGATACGCAGTATTTT
CDR3 protein: CASSFQQGNTDTQYF

J gene: TRBJ2-1
clone size: NA
D gene: NA
V gene: TRBV27
CDR3 DNA: TGTGCCAGCAGTGCCCGGACACCGAACGAGCAGTTCTTC
CDR3 protein: CASSARTPNEQFF

J gene: TRBJ2-5
clone size: NA
D gene: TRBD1
V gene: TRBV11-2
CDR3 DNA: TGTGCCAGCAGCTTGGGACAGCCGGAGACCCAGTACTTC
CDR3 protein: CASSLGQPETQYF

J gene: TRBJ2-7
clone size: few
D gene: NA
V gene: TRBV4-1
CDR3 DNA: TGCGCCAGCAGCCAAGTAGGACACATCTACGAGCAGTACTTC
CDR3 protein: CASSQVGHIYEQYF

J gene: TRBJ1-6
clone size: once
D gene: NA
V gene: TRBV3-1/TRBV3-2
CDR3 DNA: TGTGCCAGCAGCCCGAAACAGGGTAGGGCCCTCCACTTT
CDR3 protein: CASSPKQGRALHF

J gene: TRBJ1-5
clone size: NA
D gene: NA
V gene: TRBV19
CDR3 DNA: TGTGCCAGTAGTCCATCGAGGGGGCAGCCCCAGCATTTT
CDR3 protein: CASSPSRGQPQHF

J gene: TRBJ1-5
clone size: few
D gene: NA
V gene: TRBV4-3
CDR3 DNA: TGCGCCAGCAGCCAAGATATAGCAATCGGCAATCAGCCCCAGCATTTT
CDR3 protein: CASSQDIAIGNQPQHF

J gene: TRBJ2-6
clone size: NA
D gene: NA
V gene: TRBV12-5
CDR3 DNA: TGTGCTAGTGGTTTCCGGACACTTCACTCTGGGGCCAACGTCCTGACTTTC
CDR3 protein: CASGFRTLHSGANVLTF

J gene: TRBJ2-7
clone size: once
D gene: NA
V gene: TRBV11-2
CDR3 DNA: TGTGCCAGCAGCTTAGAGGCAGGATCCTACGAGCAGTACTTC
CDR3 protein: CASSLEAGSYEQYF

J gene: TRBJ1-2
clone size: NA
D gene: TRBD1
V gene: TRBV19
CDR3 DNA: TGTGCCAGTAGCTCGGACAGGGGCCATGGCTACACCTTC
CDR3 protein: CASSSDRGHGYTF

J gene: TRBJ2-7
clone size: NA
D gene: TRBD1
V gene: TRBV28
CDR3 DNA: TGTGCCAGCAGTTTATGGGACAGGGTCCACGAGCAGTACTTC
CDR3 protein: CASSLWDRVHEQYF

J gene: TRBJ2-5
clone size: NA
D gene: NA
V gene: TRBV27
CDR3 DNA: TGTGCCAGCAGTTTCGGGGTACAAGAGACCCAGTACTTC
CDR3 protein: CASSFGVQETQYF

J gene: TRBJ2-1
clone size: NA
D gene: TRBD2
V gene: TRBV11-3
CDR3 DNA: TGTGCCAGCAGCCAGCGGCCGGGACTAGGTTTCGATGAGCAGTTCTTC
CDR3 protein: CASSQRPGLGFDEQFF

J gene: TRBJ1-2
clone size: NA
D gene: NA
V gene: TRBV19
CDR3 DNA: TGTGCCACCAGACCAACAGATATCTATGGCTACACCTTC
CDR3 protein: CATRPTDIYGYTF

J gene: TRBJ2-1
clone size: NA
D gene: TRBD1
V gene: TRBV27
CDR3 DNA: TGTGCCAGCAGTTTCGAGGGGACAGGGTTCAATGAGCAGTTCTTC
CDR3 protein: CASSFEGTGFNEQFF

J gene: TRBJ2-2
clone size: NA
D gene: TRBD1
V gene: TRBV13
CDR3 DNA: TGTGCCAGCAGCTTGCGGACAGGGGTCGGGGAGCTGTTTTTT
CDR3 protein: CASSLRTGVGELFF

J gene: TRBJ2-5
clone size: NA
D gene: NA
V gene: TRBV9
CDR3 DNA: TGTGCCAGCAGCGTAACGACTAGTAGTAACCAAGAGACCCAGTACTTC
CDR3 protein: CASSVTTSSNQETQYF

J gene: TRBJ1-2
clone size: NA
D gene: NA
V gene: TRBV5-4
CDR3 DNA: TGTGCCAGCAGCTGGGGGGGGTTCCGTGGCTACACCTTC
CDR3 protein: CASSWGGFRGYTF

J gene: TRBJ1-3
clone size: NA
D gene: NA
V gene: TRBV28
CDR3 DNA: TGTGCCAGCAGTTTAACCGATACGGGGTACACCATATATTTT
CDR3 protein: CASSLTDTGYTIYF

J gene: TRBJ1-2
clone size: once
D gene: NA
V gene: TRBV7-7
CDR3 DNA: TGTGCTAGCAGCTCTACGACAGGATTGGAGTTGTCTAACTATGGCTACACCTTC
CDR3 protein: CASSSTTGLELSNYGYTF

J gene: TRBJ1-3
clone size: NA
D gene: NA
V gene: TRBV28
CDR3 DNA: TGTGCCAGCAGTTTGGCTCTGGTTGGAAACACCATATATTTT
CDR3 protein: CASSLALVGNTIYF

J gene: TRBJ1-2
clone size: NA
D gene: TRBD1
V gene: TRBV12-3/TRBV12-4
CDR3 DNA: TGTGCCAGCAGCCGGGACAGGGGCGATGGCTACACCTTC
CDR3 protein: CASSRDRGDGYTF

J gene: TRBJ1-2
clone size: NA
D gene: NA
V gene: TRBV5-4
CDR3 DNA: TGTGCCAGCAGCCCCCCCAGTAACTATGGCTACACCTTC
CDR3 protein: CASSPPSNYGYTF

J gene: TRBJ2-3
clone size: once
D gene: TRBD2
V gene: TRBV18
CDR3 DNA: TGTGCCAGCTCGCGTGGACTAGCGGAGATAAGTACGCAGTATTTT
CDR3 protein: CASSRGLAEISTQYF

J gene: TRBJ1-2
clone size: NA
D gene: TRBD1
V gene: TRBV13
CDR3 DNA: TGTGCCAGCAGCTCCTCCGCCGGGACAGCGGCCTATGGCTACACCTTC
CDR3 protein: CASSSSAGTAAYGYTF

J gene: TRBJ2-7
clone size: NA
D gene: TRBD2
V gene: TRBV7-2
CDR3 DNA: TGTGCCAGCAGCTTAGGTTTCGCGAGCGGGGGCGGGGAGCAGTACTTC
CDR3 protein: CASSLGFASGGGEQYF

J gene: TRBJ2-5
clone size: NA
D gene: NA
V gene: TRBV4-3
CDR3 DNA: TGCGCCAGCAGCCAAGACAGGGGCTTCCAAGAGACCCAGTACTTC
CDR3 protein: CASSQDRGFQETQYF

J gene: TRBJ1-5
clone size: NA
D gene: NA
V gene: TRBV19
CDR3 DNA: TGTGCCAGTAGTCCAGGGGTTTTAAGTCAGCCCCAGCATTTT
CDR3 protein: CASSPGVLSQPQHF

J gene: TRBJ1-1
clone size: few
D gene: NA
V gene: TRBV4-3
CDR3 DNA: TGCGCCAGCAGCCCGGGGGGTGGGGTGAACACTGAAGCTTTCTTT
CDR3 protein: CASSPGGGVNTEAFF

J gene: TRBJ1-1
clone size: few
D gene: TRBD1
V gene: TRBV5-1
CDR3 DNA: TGCGCCAGCAGACAGGGGGCTATGAACACTGAAGCTTTCTTT
CDR3 protein: CASRQGAMNTEAFF

J gene: TRBJ2-7
clone size: NA
D gene: NA
V gene: TRBV5-5
CDR3 DNA: TGTGCCAGCAGCCAGCCCAGGGGCGGGCAGTACTTC
CDR3 protein: CASSQPRGGQYF

J gene: TRBJ1-4
clone size: NA
D gene: NA
V gene: TRBV19
CDR3 DNA: TGTGCCAGTAGTATACGGGGGACAACTAATGAAAAACTGTTTTTT
CDR3 protein: CASSIRGTTNEKLFF

J gene: TRBJ2-1
clone size: NA
D gene: NA
V gene: TRBV5-1
CDR3 DNA: TGCGCCAGCTACATCCTGTTGGGGGGCAATGAGCAGTTCTTC
CDR3 protein: CASYILLGGNEQFF

J gene: TRBJ1-2
clone size: NA
D gene: TRBD1
V gene: TRBV5-4
CDR3 DNA: TGTGCCAGCTACGAGGACAGGGCTTACCCCCTCTATGGCTACACCTTC
CDR3 protein: CASYEDRAYPLYGYTF

J gene: TRBJ1-5
clone size: NA
D gene: TRBD1
V gene: TRBV3-1/TRBV3-2
CDR3 DNA: TGTGCCAGCAGCCAAACAGGGGGCGGTCAGCCCCAGCATTTT
CDR3 protein: CASSQTGGGQPQHF

J gene: TRBJ1-2
clone size: NA
D gene: TRBD1
V gene: TRBV27
CDR3 DNA: TGTGCCAGCAGTTGGACAGGGGGTCCCTATGGCTACACCTTC
CDR3 protein: CASSWTGGPYGYTF

J gene: TRBJ2-3
clone size: NA
D gene: TRBD2
V gene: TRBV10-1
CDR3 DNA: TGCGCCAGCAGTGAAGGAAGCGGGGGGGCCGCAGATACGCAGTATTTT
CDR3 protein: CASSEGSGGAADTQYF

J gene: TRBJ1-2
clone size: NA
D gene: TRBD1
V gene: TRBV6-5
CDR3 DNA: TGTGCCAGCATCGGAAGGGACAGGGATGGCTACACCTTC
CDR3 protein: CASIGRDRDGYTF

J gene: TRBJ2-7
clone size: NA
D gene: NA
V gene: TRBV30
CDR3 DNA: TGTGCCTGGAGTGTCCCGGCAGCCGGACTGTACGAGCAGTACTTC
CDR3 protein: CAWSVPAAGLYEQYF

J gene: TRBJ2-3
clone size: NA
D gene: TRBD2
V gene: TRBV18
CDR3 DNA: TGTGCCAGCTCCCGATTTACTAGCGGGGTGTCGGATACGCAGTATTTT
CDR3 protein: CASSRFTSGVSDTQYF

J gene: TRBJ1-4
clone size: NA
D gene: NA
V gene: TRBV6-5
CDR3 DNA: TGTGCCAGCAGGCTGACAGCAACTAATGAAAAACTGTTTTTT
CDR3 protein: CASRLTATNEKLFF

J gene: TRBJ1-1
clone size: NA
D gene: TRBD1
V gene: TRBV19
CDR3 DNA: TGTGCCAGTAGTACAGAAACAGGGGGGGTGAACACTGAAGCTTTCTTT
CDR3 protein: CASSTETGGVNTEAFF

J gene: TRBJ2-4
clone size: once
D gene: TRBD2
V gene: TRBV2
CDR3 DNA: TGTGCCATCTCAGTAACCCCGGGGGGGTTAGCCAAAAACATTCAGTACTTC
CDR3 protein: CAISVTPGGLAKNIQYF

J gene: TRBJ1-5
clone size: NA
D gene: TRBD1
V gene: TRBV29-1
CDR3 DNA: TGCAGCGTGTGGGACAGGGGACGCAATCAGCCCCAGCATTTT
CDR3 protein: CSVWDRGRNQPQHF

J gene: TRBJ1-2
clone size: NA
D gene: TRBD1
V gene: TRBV15
CDR3 DNA: TGTGCCACCAGCCGGGGACAGGGTCGCTACACCTTC
CDR3 protein: CATSRGQGRYTF

J gene: TRBJ1-3
clone size: NA
D gene: NA
V gene: TRBV5-4
CDR3 DNA: TGTGCCAGCAGCTCCGGCGGCAACGGAAACACCATATATTTT
CDR3 protein: CASSSGGNGNTIYF

J gene: TRBJ1-6
clone size: NA
D gene: NA
V gene: TRBV6-2/TRBV6-3
CDR3 DNA: TGTGCCAGCAGCCCATCTCAGTCTCGACGGGGTAATTCACCCCTCCACTTT
CDR3 protein: CASSPSQSRRGNSPLHF